The sequence of this T cell receptor (beta chain) was determined in a study of T cells in Graves' hyperthyroidism and ophthalmopathy. Regarding the study as a whole: A median 6.5 months before onset, the model predicted ophthalmopathy. Most clonotypes expanded in the thyroid (above 0.001) were also present in blood.

TCR beta CDR3 regions were amplified from RNA. HTBI primers drove first-round RT-PCR of the TCR CDR3. Via MiXCR, TCRdb re-called the multiplex PCR reads, giving one row per CDR3 protein. The data hold 650,000 to 850,000 distinct CDR3 sequences, with 18% observed a single time. Researchers barred patients who had uncontrolled infection, other autoimmune disease, pregnancy or lactation. Diagnoses were established using clinical symptoms, serum thyroxine and TRAb, thyroid ultrasound and orbital computed tomography. The germline gives CDR1 SGHTA, CDR2 FQGTGA. This CDR3 comprises 18 residues. Trimming at V came to 1 base and at J to 6 bases, leaving 14 bases not matched to a gene. This clonotype was picked up one time. Antigen: not known.

The clonotype originates from a woman in her forties or fifties with Graves' hyperthyroidism that later progressed to Graves' ophthalmopathy. The specimen was blood. The V call is TRBV7-3, the J call TRBJ2-1; 8 positions agree with TRBD2. CDR3 nucleotides: TGTGCCAGCAGCTTAAGCCCGGCCGCGGGAGGCCATGGCAATGAGCAGTTCTTC. Encoded protein: CASSLSPAAGGHGNEQFF.